The clone carrying this T cell receptor (beta chain) was recorded many times. Its specificity is unknown. This sample stems from a study of T-cell reconstitution after alpha-beta-depleted transplantation in children. Study results and limitations: Reportedly, alpha-beta T cells present about two months post-transplant originated from several hundred expanded clones of graft origin. T cells produced anew were the main source of T-cell counts and diversity one year after transplant. Certain patients had high TCRbeta diversity at day 60, and it came from recipient T cells and thymic progenitors that survived.

Unique molecular identifiers were used in preparing the TCRbeta library. MiXCR, run by TCRdb on the PCR reads, gives a single entry per CDR3 protein. The table includes around 700,000 distinct CDR3 sequences, about an eighth detected once. The CDR3 loop spans 16 amino acids. Trimming cost V 6 bases and J 0 bases, with 14 bases left between them. Germline CDR1 is MGHRA and CDR2 is YSYEKL. The sequenced sample was PBMCs, obtained before TCRalphabeta/CD19-depleted stem cell transplant. The gene calls are TRBV4-1 and TRBJ1-4; D might be TRBD1 (5 bases). This TCR derives from a girl aged 2-10 years with congenital amegakaryocytic thrombocytopenia, due to receive a stem cell transplant. The CDR3 nucleotides read TGCGCCAGCAGGCCCCGAGGGGTAGCAACTAATGAAAAACTGTTTTTT. This sequence encodes CASRPRGVATNEKLFF.